This T cell receptor beta chain is from a study of shared clonotypes between healthy human individuals. General observations from the study: Naive subsets, compared against memory subsets, generally had larger estimated richness values.

CD45RO negativity and positive selection for CCR7 defined naive CD8 cells, a population that excluded terminally differentiated effector memory CD45RA+ cells. The method was immunoSEQ multiplex PCR; TCRdb's version includes in-frame clones alone and lacks a portion of them. This repertoire shows around 610,000 clones, around 96% found once; its top ten account for 0.11%. This CDR3 is built from 12 residues. Trimming cost V 2 bases and J 2 bases, with 7 bases left between them. From germline, CDR1 is GTSNPN and CDR2 SVGIG (reference sequence). About this clone itself: The antigen is not known.

The receptor was derived from a woman aged 25 to 39 in good health. The rearrangement joins TRBV30 to TRBJ2-7; D not certain. Sample: naive CD8+ T cells sorted from blood. CDR3 loop: CAWSSGTYEQYF. The DNA of the CDR3 is TGTGCCTGGAGTTCAGGAACCTACGAGCAGTACTTC.